The clone carrying this TCR beta chain was picked up a small number of times. Its target is unknown. The sample comes from a study of T-cell memory formation after mild COVID-19. Study results and caveats: Shrinking CD4+ clones were chiefly CM and EM; CD8+ ones were chiefly EMRA. A subset of responding clones appeared in pre-infection memory, suggesting cross-reactive memory joined.

5'RACE primed at constant segments yielded TCR alpha and TCR beta cDNA libraries bearing sample barcodes and UMIs. TCRdb processed the 5' RACE reads anew with MiXCR; each CDR3 protein has one entry. This table has more than 450,000 distinct CDR3 sequences, over 15% appearing once. The CDR3 has 14 residues. Germline values: CDR1 GTSNPN, CDR2 SVGIG (reference sequence). The ends were cut back, 0 bases at V and 1 base at J, with 9 bases in the middle. The V and J genes are TRBV30 and TRBJ1-1, with D unclear. The source is an adult woman who had mild COVID-19 (a few samples of this study predate the infection). Cell type and time point are not known. Sequenced: PBMCs or a T cell subset sorted from them (not recorded which). The CDR3 sequence: CAWSVLRPNTEAFF. Written as DNA, the CDR3 is TGTGCCTGGAGTGTGCTCAGACCGAACACTGAAGCTTTCTTT.